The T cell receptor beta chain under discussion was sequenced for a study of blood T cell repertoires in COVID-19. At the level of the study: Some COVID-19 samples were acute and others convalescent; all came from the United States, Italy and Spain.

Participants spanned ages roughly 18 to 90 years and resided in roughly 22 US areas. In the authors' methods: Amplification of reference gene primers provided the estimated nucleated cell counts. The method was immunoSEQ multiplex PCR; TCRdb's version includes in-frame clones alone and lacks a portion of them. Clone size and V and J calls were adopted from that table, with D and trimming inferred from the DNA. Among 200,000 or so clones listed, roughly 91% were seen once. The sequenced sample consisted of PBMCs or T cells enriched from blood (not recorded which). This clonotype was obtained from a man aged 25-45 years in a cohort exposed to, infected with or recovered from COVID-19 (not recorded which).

The CDR3 sequence: CASSLSVSGELFF. The CDR3 DNA reads as TGTGCCAGCAGTTTGAGTGTGTCCGGGGAGCTGTTTTTT. The J gene is TRBJ2-2, the V gene TRBV12-3 or TRBV12-4; D is unclear. This CDR3 spans 13 amino acids. V was cut by 3 bases and J by 6 bases, with 8 bases left in between.